A selection of T cell receptor beta chains follows, all from one sample in a study of cytomegalovirus exposure and HLA in healthy donors. Only in-frame clones appear in the TCRdb table, and some are missing; sequencing was by immunoSEQ multiplex PCR. The sample holds about 150,000 clones, around 83% seen once. The sequencing sample was made of PBMCs. Every receptor here comes from a woman aged 18-29 years in good health and CMV-seronegative. CDR3s include the opening cysteine and the closing phenylalanine or tryptophan. A D gene is named only where the DNA matches it firmly. Some rows have no size entry. The others give once, few or many, or a class for an expanded clone.

TRBJ1-4 TRBV7-2 13 - - CASRPDGGRKLFF TGTGCCAGCAGACCAGACGGGGGGAGAAAACTGTTTTTT
TRBJ1-4 TRBV28 15 few - CASSRWTDAHEKLFF TGTGCCAGCAGCAGATGGACAGACGCCCATGAAAAACTGTTTTTT
TRBJ2-3 TRBV6-4 13 - - CASSVRAQDTQYF TGTGCCAGCAGCGTCAGGGCGCAAGATACGCAGTATTTT
TRBJ1-3 TRBV10-3 16 once - CAISESPQALGNTIYF TGTGCCATCAGTGAGTCCCCTCAGGCTTTAGGAAACACCATATATTTT
TRBJ2-3 TRBV5-1 14 - - CASSPRSGADTQYF TGCGCCAGCAGCCCGCGGTCCGGCGCAGATACGCAGTATTTT
TRBJ2-7 TRBV6-5 14 - - CASSEVPGTYEQYF TGTGCCAGCAGTGAAGTACCGGGAACCTACGAGCAGTACTTC
TRBJ2-7 TRBV18 15 - TRBD2 CASSLGSGSSYEQYF TGTGCCAGCTCCTTGGGAAGCGGGAGTTCGTACGAGCAGTACTTC
TRBJ1-2 TRBV27 13 - TRBD1 CASSQQGQPVYTF TGTGCCAGCAGTCAACAGGGACAGCCTGTCTACACCTTC
TRBJ2-7 TRBV27 18 - - CASSLTPQFTGKFYEQYF TGTGCCAGCAGTTTAACCCCCCAATTTACAGGGAAGTTCTACGAGCAGTACTTC
TRBJ1-2 TRBV6-5 14 once - CASKAIQGSRGYTF TGTGCCAGCAAAGCGATACAGGGATCAAGAGGCTACACCTTC
TRBJ2-3 TRBV11-2 16 - - CASSSHMAAGADTQYF TGTGCCAGCAGCTCACACATGGCGGCCGGGGCAGATACGCAGTATTTT
TRBJ1-2 TRBV25-1 14 - TRBD1 CASSETGTGEGYTF TGTGCCAGCAGTGAGACCGGGACAGGGGAAGGCTACACCTTC
TRBJ2-1 TRBV7-2 12 - - CASGSRSTEQFF TGTGCCAGCGGCTCGAGGAGTACCGAGCAGTTCTTC
TRBJ2-3 TRBV20-1 11 - - CSASRGDTQYF TGCAGTGCTTCCCGGGGGGATACGCAGTATTTT
TRBJ2-6 TRBV7-6 16 - - CASSPGISSGANVLTF TGTGCCAGCAGCCCAGGCATCTCCTCTGGGGCCAACGTCCTGACTTTC
TRBJ2-3 TRBV28 17 - TRBD2 CASSLSSSGRHTDTQYF TGTGCCAGCAGTCTATCCTCTAGCGGGAGACACACAGATACGCAGTATTTT
TRBJ2-5 TRBV2 12 many - CASSESGETQYF TGTGCCAGCAGTGAGAGTGGAGAGACCCAGTACTTC
TRBJ2-5 TRBV30 11 - - CARGIGETQYF TGTGCCCGGGGTATTGGCGAGACCCAGTACTTC
TRBJ2-1 TRBV7-2 19 - TRBD2 CASSLGLAGAAPSYNEQFF TGTGCCAGCAGCTTGGGTCTAGCGGGGGCCGCCCCCTCCTACAATGAGCAGTTCTTC
TRBJ2-3 TRBV6-5 14 - - CASTAGASTDTQYF TGTGCCAGCACTGCGGGGGCCAGCACAGATACGCAGTATTTT
TRBJ2-4 TRBV28 16 - - CASSLLGAVAKNIQYF TGTGCCAGCAGTTTATTGGGGGCGGTAGCCAAAAACATTCAGTACTTC
TRBJ1-4 TRBV10-3 13 - TRBD1 CATRQGANEKLFF TGTGCCACACGACAGGGGGCGAATGAAAAACTGTTTTTT
TRBJ1-2 TRBV29-1 13 - - CSAGIYREGGYTF TGCAGCGCGGGAATCTACAGGGAGGGTGGCTACACCTTC
TRBJ2-7 TRBV6-5 14 - - CASSYSFGGYEQYF TGTGCCAGCAGTTACTCGTTCGGGGGCTACGAGCAGTACTTC
TRBJ1-3 TRBV28 15 - - CASSANRISGNTIYF TGTGCCAGCAGTGCAAACAGGATCTCTGGAAACACCATATATTTT
TRBJ1-5 TRBV19 15 - - CASSFRMGRNQPQHF TGTGCCAGTAGTTTTCGAATGGGGCGGAATCAGCCCCAGCATTTT
TRBJ2-3 TRBV7-9 15 - TRBD2 CASRPALALTDTQYF TGTGCCAGCAGACCTGCACTAGCGCTCACAGATACGCAGTATTTT
TRBJ2-3 TRBV7-6 16 - TRBD1 CASSSLGTGGLDTQYF TGTGCCAGCAGCTCTCTTGGGACAGGGGGCCTAGATACGCAGTATTTT